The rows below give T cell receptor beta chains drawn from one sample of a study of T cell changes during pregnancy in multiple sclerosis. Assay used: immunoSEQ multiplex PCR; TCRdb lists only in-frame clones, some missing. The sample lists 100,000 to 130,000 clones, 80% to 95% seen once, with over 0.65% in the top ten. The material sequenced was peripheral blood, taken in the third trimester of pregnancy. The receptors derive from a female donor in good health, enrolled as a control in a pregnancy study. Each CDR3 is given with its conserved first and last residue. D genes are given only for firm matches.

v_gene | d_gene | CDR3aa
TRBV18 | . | CASSPFSDSVTGELFF
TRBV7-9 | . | CASSAPTAFFGYTF
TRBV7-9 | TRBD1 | CASSLDQTGAQPQHF
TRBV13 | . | CASSPGKYTEAFF
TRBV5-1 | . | CASSPGLGRDSNQPQHF
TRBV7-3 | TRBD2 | CASSPLTSGDTDTQYF
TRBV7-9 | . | CASSPRPGAGVAKNIQYF
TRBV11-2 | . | CASSLDGQRYNQPQHF
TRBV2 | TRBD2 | CASRGRVHDEQYF
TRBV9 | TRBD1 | CASSAQGGEQFF
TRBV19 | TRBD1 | CASTLLGQGGHQPQHF
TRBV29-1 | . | CSVGPTGPKRQIQPQHF
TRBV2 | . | CASSEGAVRNQPQHF
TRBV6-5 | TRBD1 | CASSNPGQQSPLHF
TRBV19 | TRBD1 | CASSIFHDRGPKAFF
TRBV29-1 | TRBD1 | CSVFTGETNEKLFF
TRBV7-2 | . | CASSSGGGPQHF
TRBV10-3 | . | CAMDSGYNEQFF
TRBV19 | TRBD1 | CASSPWTGDSPLHF
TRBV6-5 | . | CASSYSMVSGQETQYF
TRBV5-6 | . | CASSWGGGRSGNTIYF
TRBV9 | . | CASEQGEGNIQYF
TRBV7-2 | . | CASSRTGGNNQPQHF
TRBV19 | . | CASSMGLATSGANVLTF
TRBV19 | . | CASYKGADTEAFF
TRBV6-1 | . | CASNPGLREKLFF
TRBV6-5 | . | CASSYSTANYGYTF
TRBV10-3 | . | CAISAVNTGELFF
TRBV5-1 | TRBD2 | CASSLRTSGGDTQYF
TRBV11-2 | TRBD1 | CASSLTGGNSPLHF
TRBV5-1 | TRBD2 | CASSFTSGGIDEQYF
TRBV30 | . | CAWRQEGTEAFF
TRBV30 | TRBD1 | CAWSRGNNSPLHF
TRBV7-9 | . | CASSPGLITPTGELFF
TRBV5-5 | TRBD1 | CASSLWGQGAGQPQHF
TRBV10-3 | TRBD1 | CAISGGQGLGAGAGYTF
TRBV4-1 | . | CASSQPTETYEQYF
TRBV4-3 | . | CASSRNGQPLSEAFF
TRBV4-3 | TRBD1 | CASSLGTGESFYGYTF
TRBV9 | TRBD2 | CASSLRGSGGTGTQYF
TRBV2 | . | CATQGTRSDSPLHF
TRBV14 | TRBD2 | CASSPGLAGGRLEQYF